This T cell receptor (beta chain) was found in a study of T-cell reconstitution after alpha-beta-depleted transplantation in children. The germline V gene has CDR1 LGHNA and CDR2 YSLEER. The CDR3 is made up of 17 amino acids. The trim removed 4 bases at V and 7 bases at J, leaving 10 bases unmatched. This clonotype appeared many times. Using unique molecular identifiers, the investigators prepared the TCRbeta library. A single record per CDR3 protein comes from TCRdb applying MiXCR to the PCR reads. The sample carries about 200,000 distinct CDR3 sequences, about 6.6% recorded once. The sequence derives from a boy between 2 and 10 years old with acute lymphoblastic leukemia, due to receive a stem cell transplant. The sequencing used PBMCs, collected before TCRalphabeta/CD19-depleted stem cell transplant. The chain is built from TRBV4-3 and TRBJ2-1; TRBD2 matches 13 bases. The CDR3 is CASSPGQRLAGGNEQFF. The CDR3 DNA reads as TGCGCCAGCAGCCCCGGCCAACGACTAGCGGGGGGTAATGAGCAGTTCTTC.